This T cell receptor beta chain was recovered during a study of Ad26.COV2.S vaccination and SARS-CoV-2 variants. Study information: By the intramuscular route, Ad26.COV2.S was given once, or twice 56 days apart.

Assay used: immunoSEQ multiplex PCR; TCRdb lists only in-frame clones, some missing. The sample shows about 390,000 clones, 88% of them seen only once. Treatment reported: around 19 received Ad26.COV2.S at low or high dose, single or two shots; about 5 received placebo; per-sample allocation not given. At day 63 after the first vaccine or placebo injection, samples were drawn. Boston supplied an adult donor aged 18-55 years. Built on an Ad26 vector, the vaccine expressed Wuhan-strain SARS-CoV-2 spike. The germline V gene encodes CDR1 WNHNN and CDR2 SYGVQD (reference sequence). The CDR3 has 13 residues. V was shortened by 0 bases and J by 9 bases, with 9 bases between the two germline ends.

This sequence joins TRBV10-1 and TRBJ1-5, with D perhaps matching TRBD1 (5 bases). Sequences were derived from peripheral blood, sampled in a trial of Ad26.COV2.S vaccine versus placebo. The TCR comes from a person aged 18-60 years who received the Ad26.COV2.S COVID-19 vaccine or a placebo. Here the CDR3 reads CASSESTQGPQHF. DNA for the CDR3: TGCGCCAGCAGTGAGTCGACTCAGGGGCCCCAGCATTTT.